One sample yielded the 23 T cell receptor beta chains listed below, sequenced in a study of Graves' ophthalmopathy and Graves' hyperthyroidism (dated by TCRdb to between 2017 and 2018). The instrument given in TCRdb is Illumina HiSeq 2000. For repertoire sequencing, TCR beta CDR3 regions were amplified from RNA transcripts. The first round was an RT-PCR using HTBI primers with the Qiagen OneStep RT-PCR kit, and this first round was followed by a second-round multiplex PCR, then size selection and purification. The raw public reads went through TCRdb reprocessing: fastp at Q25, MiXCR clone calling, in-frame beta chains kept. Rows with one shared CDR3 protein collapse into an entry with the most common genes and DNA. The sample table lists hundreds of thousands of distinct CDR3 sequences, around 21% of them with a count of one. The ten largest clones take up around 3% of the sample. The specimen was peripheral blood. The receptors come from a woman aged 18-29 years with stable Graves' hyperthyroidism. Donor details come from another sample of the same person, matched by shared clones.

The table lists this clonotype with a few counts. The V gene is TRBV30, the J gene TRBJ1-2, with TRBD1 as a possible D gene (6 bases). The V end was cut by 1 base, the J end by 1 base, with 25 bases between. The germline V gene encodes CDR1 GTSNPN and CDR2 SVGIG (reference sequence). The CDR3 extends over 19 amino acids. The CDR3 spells CAWSAPTGFLGGYNYGYTF. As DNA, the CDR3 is TGTGCCTGGAGTGCTCCGACAGGTTTTTTGGGGGGATATAACTATGGCTACACCTTC.

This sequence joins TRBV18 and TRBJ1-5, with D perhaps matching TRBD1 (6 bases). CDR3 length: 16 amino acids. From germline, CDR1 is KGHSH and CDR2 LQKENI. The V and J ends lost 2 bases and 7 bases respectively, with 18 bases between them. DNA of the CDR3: TGTGCCAGCTCACCAGGCCCCCGGGGAGGGGGACAGCCCCAGCATTTT. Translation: CASSPGPRGGGQPQHF.

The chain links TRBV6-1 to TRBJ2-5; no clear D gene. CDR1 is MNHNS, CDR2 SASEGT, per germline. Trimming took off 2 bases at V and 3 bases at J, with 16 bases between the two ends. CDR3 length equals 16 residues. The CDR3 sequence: CASSEYGILVEETQYF. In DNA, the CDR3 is TGTGCCAGCAGTGAATATGGGATCCTGGTCGAAGAGACCCAGTACTTC.

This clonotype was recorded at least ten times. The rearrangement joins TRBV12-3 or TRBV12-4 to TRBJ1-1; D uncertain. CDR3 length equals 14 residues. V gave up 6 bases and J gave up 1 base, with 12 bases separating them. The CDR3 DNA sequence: TGTGCCAGCAGGAGAGACGAGGGGAACACTGAAGCTTTCTTT. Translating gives CASRRDEGNTEAFF.

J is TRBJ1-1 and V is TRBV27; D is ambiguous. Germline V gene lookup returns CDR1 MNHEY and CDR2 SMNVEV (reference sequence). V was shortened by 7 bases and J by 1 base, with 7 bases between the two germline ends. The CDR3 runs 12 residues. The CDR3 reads CASTGENTEAFF. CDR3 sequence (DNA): TGTGCCAGCACAGGAGAGAACACTGAAGCTTTCTTT.

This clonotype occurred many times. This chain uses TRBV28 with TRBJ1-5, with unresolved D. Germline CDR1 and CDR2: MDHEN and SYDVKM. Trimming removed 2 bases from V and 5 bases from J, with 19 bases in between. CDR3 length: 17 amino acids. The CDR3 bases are TGTGCCAGCAGTTTAGCGCTATGGGCAGGACGGGATCAGCCCCAGCATTTT. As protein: CASSLALWAGRDQPQHF.

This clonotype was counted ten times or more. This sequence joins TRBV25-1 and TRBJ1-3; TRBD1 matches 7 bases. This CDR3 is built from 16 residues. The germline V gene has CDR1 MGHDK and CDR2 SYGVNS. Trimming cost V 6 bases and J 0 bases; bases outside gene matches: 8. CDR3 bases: TGTGCCAGCAGACCCGTAGGGGGCAGCTCTGGAAACACCATATATTTT. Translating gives CASRPVGGSSGNTIYF.

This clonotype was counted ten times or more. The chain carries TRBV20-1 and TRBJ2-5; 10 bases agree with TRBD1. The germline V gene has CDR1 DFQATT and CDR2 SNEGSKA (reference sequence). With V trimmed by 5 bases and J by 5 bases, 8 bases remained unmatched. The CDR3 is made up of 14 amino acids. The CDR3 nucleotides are TGCAGTGCTCCGACGGGACAGGGGCAGGAGACCCAGTACTTC. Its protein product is CSAPTGQGQETQYF.

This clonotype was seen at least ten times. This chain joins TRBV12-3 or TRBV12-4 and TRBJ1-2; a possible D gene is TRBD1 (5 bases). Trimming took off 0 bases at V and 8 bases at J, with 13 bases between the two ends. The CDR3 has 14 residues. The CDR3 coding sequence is TGTGCCAGCAGTTTAGCGCGTAGGGGATACGGCTACACCTTC. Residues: CASSLARRGYGYTF.

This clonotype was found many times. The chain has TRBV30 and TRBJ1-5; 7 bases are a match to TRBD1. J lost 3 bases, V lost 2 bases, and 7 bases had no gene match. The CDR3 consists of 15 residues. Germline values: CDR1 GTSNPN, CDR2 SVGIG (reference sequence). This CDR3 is CAWSTTGASNQPQHF. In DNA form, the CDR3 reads TGTGCCTGGAGTACCACAGGGGCTTCCAATCAGCCCCAGCATTTT.

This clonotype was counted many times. The CDR3 loop is CASSYSGTSRETQYF. The CDR3 coding sequence is TGTGCCAGCAGTTACTCCGGGACTAGCAGAGAGACCCAGTACTTC. The V and J genes are TRBV6-5 and TRBJ2-5, with TRBD2 matching over 9 bases. The V gene end was trimmed by 0 bases and the J gene end by 4 bases; junction bases not matched to a gene: 3. The CDR3 sequence is 15 residues long. Germline CDR1 and CDR2: MNHEY and SVGAGI.

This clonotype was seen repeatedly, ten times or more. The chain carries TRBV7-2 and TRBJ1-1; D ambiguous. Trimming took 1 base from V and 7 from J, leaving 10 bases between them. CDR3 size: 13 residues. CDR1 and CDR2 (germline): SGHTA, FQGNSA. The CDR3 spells CASSLVLGREAFF. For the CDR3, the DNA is TGTGCCAGCAGCTTAGTGCTCGGGCGTGAAGCTTTCTTT.

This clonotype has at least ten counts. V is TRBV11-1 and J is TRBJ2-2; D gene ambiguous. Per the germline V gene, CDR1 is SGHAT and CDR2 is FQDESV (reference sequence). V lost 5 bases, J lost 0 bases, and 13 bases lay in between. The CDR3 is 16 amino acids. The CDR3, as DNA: TGTGCCAGCAGCCGCCGACAACTGCCGAACACCGGGGAGCTGTTTTTT. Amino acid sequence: CASSRRQLPNTGELFF. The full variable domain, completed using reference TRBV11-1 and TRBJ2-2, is EAEVAQSPRYKITEKSQAVAFWCDPISGHATLYWYRQILGQGPELLVQFQDESVVDDSQLPKDRFSAERLKGVDSTLKIQPAELGDSAMYLCASSRRQLPNTGELFFGEGSRLTVL.

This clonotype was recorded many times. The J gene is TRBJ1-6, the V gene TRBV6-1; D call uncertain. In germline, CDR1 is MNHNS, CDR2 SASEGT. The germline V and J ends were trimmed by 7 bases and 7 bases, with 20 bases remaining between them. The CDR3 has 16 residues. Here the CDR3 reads CASNHLGIQKNSPLHF. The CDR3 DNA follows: TGTGCCAGCAACCACCTGGGTATACAGAAAAATTCACCCCTCCACTTT.

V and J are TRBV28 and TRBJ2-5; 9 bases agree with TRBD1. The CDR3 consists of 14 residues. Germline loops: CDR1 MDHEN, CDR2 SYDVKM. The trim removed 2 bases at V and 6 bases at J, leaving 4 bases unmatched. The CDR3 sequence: CASSLRNRGQTQYF. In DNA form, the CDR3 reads TGTGCCAGCAGTTTACGGAACAGGGGGCAGACCCAGTACTTC.

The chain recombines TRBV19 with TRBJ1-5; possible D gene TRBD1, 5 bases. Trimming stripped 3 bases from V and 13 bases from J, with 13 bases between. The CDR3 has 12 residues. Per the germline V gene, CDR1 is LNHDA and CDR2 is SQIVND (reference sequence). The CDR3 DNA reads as TGTGCCAGTAGTATTACGGGGACCCTTCAGCATTTT. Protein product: CASSITGTLQHF.

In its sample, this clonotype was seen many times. DNA of the CDR3: TGTGCCAGCAGGGGCTTGGAAAATCAGTTCGGTCAGCCCCAGCATTTT. Its protein product is CASRGLENQFGQPQHF. The genes are TRBV28 and TRBJ1-5, with D unresolved. This CDR3 is built from 16 residues. The V gene's germline CDR1 is MDHEN and CDR2 SYDVKM. V lost 6 bases and J 6 bases, leaving 21 bases between the germline ends.

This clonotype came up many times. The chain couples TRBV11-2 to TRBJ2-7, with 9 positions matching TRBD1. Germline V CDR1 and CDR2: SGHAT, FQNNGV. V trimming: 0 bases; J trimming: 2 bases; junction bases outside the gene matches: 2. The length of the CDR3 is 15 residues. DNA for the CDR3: TGTGCCAGCAGCTTAGAGGGACAGGGCACCTACGAGCAGTACTTC. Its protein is CASSLEGQGTYEQYF.

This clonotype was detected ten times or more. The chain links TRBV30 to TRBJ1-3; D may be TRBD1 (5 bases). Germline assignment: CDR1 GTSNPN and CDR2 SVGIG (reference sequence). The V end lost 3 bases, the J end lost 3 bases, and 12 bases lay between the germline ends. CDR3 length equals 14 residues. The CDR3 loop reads CAWSAPGGGNTIYF. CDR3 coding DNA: TGTGCCTGGAGCGCTCCGGGGGGTGGAAACACCATATATTTT.

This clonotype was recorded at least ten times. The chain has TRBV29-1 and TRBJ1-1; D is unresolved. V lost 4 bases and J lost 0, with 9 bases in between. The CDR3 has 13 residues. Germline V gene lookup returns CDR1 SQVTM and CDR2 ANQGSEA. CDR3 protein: CSVAGVMNTEAFF. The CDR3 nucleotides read TGCAGCGTTGCTGGGGTTATGAACACTGAAGCTTTCTTT.

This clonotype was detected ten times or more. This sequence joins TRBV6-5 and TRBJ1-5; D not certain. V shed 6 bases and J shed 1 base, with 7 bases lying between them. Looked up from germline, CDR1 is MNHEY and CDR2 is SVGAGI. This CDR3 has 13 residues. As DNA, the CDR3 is TGTGCCAGCAGAGGATTCAGCAATCAGCCCCAGCATTTT. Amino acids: CASRGFSNQPQHF.

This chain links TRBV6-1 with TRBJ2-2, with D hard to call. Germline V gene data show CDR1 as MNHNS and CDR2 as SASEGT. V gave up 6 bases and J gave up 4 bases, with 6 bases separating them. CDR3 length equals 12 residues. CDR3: CASRKITGELFF. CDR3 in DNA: TGTGCCAGCAGGAAGATCACCGGGGAGCTGTTTTTT.

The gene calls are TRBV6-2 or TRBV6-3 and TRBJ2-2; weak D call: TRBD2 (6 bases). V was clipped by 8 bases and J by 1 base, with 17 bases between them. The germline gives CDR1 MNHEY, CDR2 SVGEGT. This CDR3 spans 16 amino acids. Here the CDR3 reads CASFAKAGRNTGELFF. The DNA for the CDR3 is TGTGCCAGCTTCGCAAAGGCGGGACGGAACACCGGGGAGCTGTTTTTT.